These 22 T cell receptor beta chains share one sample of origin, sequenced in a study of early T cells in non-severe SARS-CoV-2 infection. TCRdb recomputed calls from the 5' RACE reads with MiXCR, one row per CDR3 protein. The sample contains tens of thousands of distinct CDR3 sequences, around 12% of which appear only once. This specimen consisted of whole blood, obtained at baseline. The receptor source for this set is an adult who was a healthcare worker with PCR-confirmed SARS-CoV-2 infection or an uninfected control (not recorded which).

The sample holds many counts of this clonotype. CDR3 protein: CASSLGTNTEAFF. CDR3 sequence (DNA): TGTGCCAGCAGCTTAGGGACGAACACTGAAGCTTTCTTT. This rearrangement joins TRBV11-2 to TRBJ1-1, with unresolved D. This CDR3 is built from 13 residues. Germline lookup yields CDR1 SGHAT and CDR2 FQNNGV. V was cut by 1 base and J by 1 base, with 4 bases left in between.

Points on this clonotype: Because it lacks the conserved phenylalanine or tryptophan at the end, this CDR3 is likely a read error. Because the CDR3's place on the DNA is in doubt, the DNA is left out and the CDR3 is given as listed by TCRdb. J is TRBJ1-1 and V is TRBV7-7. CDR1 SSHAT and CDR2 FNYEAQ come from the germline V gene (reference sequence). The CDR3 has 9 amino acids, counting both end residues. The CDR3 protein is CASSPPRLI.

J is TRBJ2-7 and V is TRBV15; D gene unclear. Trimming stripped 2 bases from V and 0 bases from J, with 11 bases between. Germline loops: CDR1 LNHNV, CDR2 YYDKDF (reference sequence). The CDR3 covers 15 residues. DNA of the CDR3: TGTGCCACCAGCAGAAGTGAGTTCCGCTCCTACGAGCAGTACTTC. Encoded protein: CATSRSEFRSYEQYF.

CDR3 DNA: TGTGCCAGCAGTTTACTAGGGCCTGAAGCTTTCTTT. It encodes CASSLLGPEAFF. The chain combines TRBV7-9 with TRBJ1-1; D gene uncertain. Germline values: CDR1 SEHNR, CDR2 FQNEAQ (reference sequence). V lost 6 bases and J lost 6, with 11 bases in between. This CDR3 has 12 amino acids.

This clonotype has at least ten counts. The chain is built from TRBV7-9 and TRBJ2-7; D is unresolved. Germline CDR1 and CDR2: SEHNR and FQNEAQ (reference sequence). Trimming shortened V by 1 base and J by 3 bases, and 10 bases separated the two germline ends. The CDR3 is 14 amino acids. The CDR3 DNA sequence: TGTGCCAGCAGCTTAGGGCGGTCTTACTACGAGCAGTACTTC. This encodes CASSLGRSYYEQYF.

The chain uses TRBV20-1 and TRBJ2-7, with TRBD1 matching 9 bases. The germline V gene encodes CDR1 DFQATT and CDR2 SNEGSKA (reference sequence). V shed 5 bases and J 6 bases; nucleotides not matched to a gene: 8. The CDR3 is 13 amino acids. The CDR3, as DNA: TGCAGTGCTGGGGACAGGGACCCAGGCGAGCAGTACTTC. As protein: CSAGDRDPGEQYF.

CDR3 sequence: CAREATDRSSYNEQFF. CDR3 in DNA: TGTGCCAGAGAGGCTACCGACAGGTCATCCTACAATGAGCAGTTCTTC. The chain combines TRBV5-6 with TRBJ2-1; weak D call: TRBD1 (6 bases). The CDR3 is made up of 16 amino acids. Trimming left V 8 bases short and J 1 base short, with 19 bases between. Germline CDR1 SGHDT, CDR2 YYEEEE.

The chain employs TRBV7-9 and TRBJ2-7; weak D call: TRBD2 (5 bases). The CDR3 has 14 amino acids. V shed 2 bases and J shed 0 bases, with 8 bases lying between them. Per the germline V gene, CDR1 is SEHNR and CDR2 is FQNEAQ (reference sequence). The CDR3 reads CASSLSSASYEQYF. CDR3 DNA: TGTGCCAGCAGCTTAAGTAGCGCCTCCTACGAGCAGTACTTC. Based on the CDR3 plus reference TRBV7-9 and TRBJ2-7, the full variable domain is DTGVSQNPRHKITKRGQNVTFRCDPISEHNRLYWYRQTLGQGPEFLTYFQNEAQLEKSRLLSDRFSAERPKGSFSTLEIQRTEQGDSAMYLCASSLSSASYEQYFGPGTRLTVT.

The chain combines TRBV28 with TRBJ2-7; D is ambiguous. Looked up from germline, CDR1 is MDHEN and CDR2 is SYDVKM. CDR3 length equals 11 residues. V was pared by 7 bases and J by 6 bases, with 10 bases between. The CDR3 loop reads CASITLGEQYF. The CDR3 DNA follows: TGTGCCAGCATAACCCTAGGCGAGCAGTACTTC.

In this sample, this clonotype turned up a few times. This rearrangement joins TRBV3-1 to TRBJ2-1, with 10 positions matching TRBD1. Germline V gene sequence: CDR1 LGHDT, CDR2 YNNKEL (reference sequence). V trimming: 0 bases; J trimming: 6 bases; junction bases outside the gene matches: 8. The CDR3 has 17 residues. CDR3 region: CASSQDWDRGRGNEQFF. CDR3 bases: TGTGCCAGCAGCCAAGACTGGGACAGGGGAAGAGGCAATGAGCAGTTCTTC.

CDR3 amino acids: CASSQDRRDNSPLHF. Written as DNA, the CDR3 is TGCGCCAGCAGCCAAGATCGCAGGGATAATTCACCCCTCCACTTT. The chain recombines TRBV4-3 with TRBJ1-6, with D perhaps matching TRBD1 (5 bases). CDR3 length: 15 amino acids. Germline lookup yields CDR1 LGHNA and CDR2 YSLEER. Trimming left V 0 bases short and J 5 bases short, with 8 bases between.

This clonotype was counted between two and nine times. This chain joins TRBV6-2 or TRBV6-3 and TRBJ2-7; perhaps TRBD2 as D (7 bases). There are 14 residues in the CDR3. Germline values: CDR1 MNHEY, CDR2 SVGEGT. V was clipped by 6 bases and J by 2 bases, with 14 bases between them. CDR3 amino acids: CASRTPGGPYEQYF. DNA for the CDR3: TGTGCCAGCAGGACGCCCGGGGGGCCCTACGAGCAGTACTTC.

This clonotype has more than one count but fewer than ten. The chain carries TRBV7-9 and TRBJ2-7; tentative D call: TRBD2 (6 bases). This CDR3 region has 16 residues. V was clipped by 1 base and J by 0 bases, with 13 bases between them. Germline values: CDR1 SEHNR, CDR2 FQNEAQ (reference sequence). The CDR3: CASSLVLADSSYEQYF. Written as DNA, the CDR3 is TGTGCCAGCAGCTTAGTACTAGCCGATAGCTCCTACGAGCAGTACTTC.

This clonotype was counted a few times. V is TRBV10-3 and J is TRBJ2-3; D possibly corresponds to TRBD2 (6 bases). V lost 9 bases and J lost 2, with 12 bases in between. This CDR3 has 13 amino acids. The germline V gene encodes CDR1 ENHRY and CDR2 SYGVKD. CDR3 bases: TGTGCCATTATGACGGGGGTCACAGATACGCAGTATTTT. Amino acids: CAIMTGVTDTQYF.

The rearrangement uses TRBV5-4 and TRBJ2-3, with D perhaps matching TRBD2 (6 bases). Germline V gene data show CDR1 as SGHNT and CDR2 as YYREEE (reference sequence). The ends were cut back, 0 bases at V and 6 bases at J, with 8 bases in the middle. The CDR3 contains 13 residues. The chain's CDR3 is CASSLDREDTQYF. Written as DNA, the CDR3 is TGTGCCAGCAGCTTGGACCGGGAGGATACGCAGTATTTT.

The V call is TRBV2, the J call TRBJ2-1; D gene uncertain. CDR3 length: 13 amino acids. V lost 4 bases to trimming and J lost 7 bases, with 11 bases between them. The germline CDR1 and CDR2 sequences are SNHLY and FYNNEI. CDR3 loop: CASSANTVNEQFF. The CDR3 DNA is TGTGCCAGCAGTGCCAATACAGTGAATGAGCAGTTCTTC.

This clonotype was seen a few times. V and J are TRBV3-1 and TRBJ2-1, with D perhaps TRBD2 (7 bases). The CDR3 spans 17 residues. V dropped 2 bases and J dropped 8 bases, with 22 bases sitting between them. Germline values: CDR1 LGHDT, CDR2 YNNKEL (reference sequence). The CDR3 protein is CASSQLPGREQGHEQFF. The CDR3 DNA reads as TGTGCCAGCAGCCAACTCCCCGGGCGGGAGCAGGGGCATGAGCAGTTCTTC.

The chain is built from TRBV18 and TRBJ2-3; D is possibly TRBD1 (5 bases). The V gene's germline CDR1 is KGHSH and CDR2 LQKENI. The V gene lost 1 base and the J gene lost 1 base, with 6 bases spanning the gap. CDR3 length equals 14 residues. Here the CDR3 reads CASSPQGGTDTQYF. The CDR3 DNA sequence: TGTGCCAGCTCACCACAAGGGGGCACAGATACGCAGTATTTT.

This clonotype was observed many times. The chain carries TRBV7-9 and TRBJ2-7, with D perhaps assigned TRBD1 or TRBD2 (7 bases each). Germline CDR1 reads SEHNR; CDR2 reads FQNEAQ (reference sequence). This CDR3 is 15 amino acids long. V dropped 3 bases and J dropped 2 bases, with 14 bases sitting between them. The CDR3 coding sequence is TGTGCCAGCAGCTTCAGCGGGGACAGAGCCTACGAGCAGTACTTC. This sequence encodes CASSFSGDRAYEQYF.

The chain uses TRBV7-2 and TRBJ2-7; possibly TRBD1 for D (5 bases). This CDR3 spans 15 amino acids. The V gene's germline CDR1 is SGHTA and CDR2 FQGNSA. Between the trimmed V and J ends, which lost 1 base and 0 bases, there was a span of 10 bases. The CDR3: CASSLGKRGSYEQYF. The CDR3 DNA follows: TGTGCCAGCAGCTTAGGTAAAAGGGGCTCCTACGAGCAGTACTTC.

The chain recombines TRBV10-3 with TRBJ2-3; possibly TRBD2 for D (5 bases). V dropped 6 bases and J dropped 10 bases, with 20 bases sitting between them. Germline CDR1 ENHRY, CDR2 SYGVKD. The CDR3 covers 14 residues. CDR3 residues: CAIRIEGRADAQYF. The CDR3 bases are TGTGCCATCAGGATCGAAGGGCGGGCTGATGCGCAGTATTTT.

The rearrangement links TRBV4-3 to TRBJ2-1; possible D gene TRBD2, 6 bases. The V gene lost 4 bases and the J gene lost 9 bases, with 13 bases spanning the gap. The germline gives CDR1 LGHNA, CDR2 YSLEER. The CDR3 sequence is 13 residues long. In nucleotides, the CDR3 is TGCGCCAGCAGCCTGATAGCGGTAGGTGAGCAGTTCTTC. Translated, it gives CASSLIAVGEQFF.